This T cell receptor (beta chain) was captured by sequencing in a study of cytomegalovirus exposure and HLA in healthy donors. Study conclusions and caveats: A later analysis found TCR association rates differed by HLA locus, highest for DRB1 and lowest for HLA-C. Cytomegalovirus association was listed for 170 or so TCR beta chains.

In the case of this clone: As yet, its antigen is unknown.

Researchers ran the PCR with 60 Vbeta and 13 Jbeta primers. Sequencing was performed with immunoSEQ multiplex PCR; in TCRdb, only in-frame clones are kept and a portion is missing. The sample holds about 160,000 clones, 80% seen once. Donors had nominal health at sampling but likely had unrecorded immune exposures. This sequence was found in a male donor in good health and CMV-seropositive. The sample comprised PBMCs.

The CDR3 loop reads CASSFRDNEQFF. The CDR3, as DNA: TGTGCCAGCAGTTTTCGGGACAATGAGCAGTTCTTC. The chain joins TRBV27 to TRBJ2-1, with no clear D. This CDR3 is built from 12 residues. CDR1 and CDR2 from the germline V gene are MNHEY and SMNVEV (reference sequence). The germline V and J ends were trimmed by 3 bases and 5 bases, with 5 bases remaining between them.